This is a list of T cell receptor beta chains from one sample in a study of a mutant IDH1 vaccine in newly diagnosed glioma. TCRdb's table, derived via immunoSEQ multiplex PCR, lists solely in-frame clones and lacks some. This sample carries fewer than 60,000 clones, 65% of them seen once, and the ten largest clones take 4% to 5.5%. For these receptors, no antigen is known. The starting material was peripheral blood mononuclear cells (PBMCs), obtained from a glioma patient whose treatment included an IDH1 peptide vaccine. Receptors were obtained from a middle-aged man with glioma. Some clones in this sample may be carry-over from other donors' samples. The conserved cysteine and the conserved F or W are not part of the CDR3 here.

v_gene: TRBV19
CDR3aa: ASSPIPQTGYEKLF

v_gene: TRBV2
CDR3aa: ASTAPGTGGSYEQY

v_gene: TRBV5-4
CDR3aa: ASSLSLAGYQETQY

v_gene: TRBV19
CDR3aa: ASSTVSTDTQY

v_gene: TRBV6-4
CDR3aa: ASSDTDRAGGYT

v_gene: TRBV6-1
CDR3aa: ASSRYSDGSYEQY

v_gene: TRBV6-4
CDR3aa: ASSVSGTGDSPLH

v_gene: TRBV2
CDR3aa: ASSPERGAQY

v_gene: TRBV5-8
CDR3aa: ASSFPGGSGDYGYT

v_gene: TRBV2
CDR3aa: ASRGQTYGYT

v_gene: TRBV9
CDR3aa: ASSAEGNQPQH

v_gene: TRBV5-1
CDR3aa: ASSLDTQQETQY

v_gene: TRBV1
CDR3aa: TSSPPGTNYGYT

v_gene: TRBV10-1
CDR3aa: ASSESRQGASTGELF

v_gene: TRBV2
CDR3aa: ASSVSRYITDTQY

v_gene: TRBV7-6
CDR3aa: ASSRGQALSYEQY

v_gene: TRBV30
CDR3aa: AWSEGGDEKLF

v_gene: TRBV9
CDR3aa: ASSVGLLGNQPQH

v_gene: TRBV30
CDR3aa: AWRTDNQETQY

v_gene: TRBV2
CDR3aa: ASSAGYGYT

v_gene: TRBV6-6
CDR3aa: ASRGVAGANTGELF

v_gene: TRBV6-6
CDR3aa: ASSSLGGEYNEQF

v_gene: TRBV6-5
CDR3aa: ASSYSNRGPYQPQH

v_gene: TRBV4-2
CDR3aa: ASSPVVSGYQETQY

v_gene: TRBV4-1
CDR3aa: ASSQDWDSGGVYNSPLH

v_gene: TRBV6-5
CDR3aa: ASSYARQGTGELF

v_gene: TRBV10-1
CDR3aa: ASRVRANYGYT

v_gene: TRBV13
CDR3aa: ASSTGSTEAF

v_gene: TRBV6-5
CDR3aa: ASSYSSRQYGYT

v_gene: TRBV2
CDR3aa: ASSDWDKYTEAF

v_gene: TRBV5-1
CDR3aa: ASSQGLAGYSTDTQY

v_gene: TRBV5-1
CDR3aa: ASSQGLAGGSEQF

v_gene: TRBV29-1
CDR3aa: SVHSTGYEQY

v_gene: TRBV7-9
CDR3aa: ASSPRTGQIPTDTQY

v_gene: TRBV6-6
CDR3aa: ASSYSSGSPLH

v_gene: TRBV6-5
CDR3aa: ASSTPDRYGYT

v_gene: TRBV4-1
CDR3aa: ASSQEPGDYGYT

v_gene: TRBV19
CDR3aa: ASSSAGGPTGELF

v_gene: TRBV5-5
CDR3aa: ASSLVGSQNEQF

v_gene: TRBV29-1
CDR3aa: SVANTEASYNEQF

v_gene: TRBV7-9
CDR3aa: ASGAAQPQH

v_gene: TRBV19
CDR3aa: ASSMSRQGKPLGEKLF

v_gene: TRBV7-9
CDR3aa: ASSTGTGLYNEQF

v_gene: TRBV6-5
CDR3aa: ASSRTENYGYT

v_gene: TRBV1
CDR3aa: TSSQLLAGTYEQY

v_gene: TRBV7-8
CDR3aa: ASSSGTGYQPQH

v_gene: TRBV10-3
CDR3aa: AISRDPNSPLH

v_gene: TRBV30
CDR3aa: AWSAGGRPNQPQH

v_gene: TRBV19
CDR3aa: ASSIRDRDYEQY

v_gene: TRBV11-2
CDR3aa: ASSLTVSVQF

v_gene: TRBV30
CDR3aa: AWSVDWVGGYT

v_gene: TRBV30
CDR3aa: AWNRDSGANVLT

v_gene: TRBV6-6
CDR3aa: ASNGGADYPGELF